This record looks at one T cell receptor (beta chain) sequence and its context. This table comes from immunoSEQ multiplex PCR, and its TCRdb copy is limited to in-frame clones, with some not included. This table holds 300,000 to 350,000 clones, 80% found once. These data originate in a study of cytotoxic CD8 clonotypes in ibrutinib-treated CLL. Background on the study: Included were some eleven relapsed/refractory and 15 treatment-naive patients, of whom around 17 were IGHV unmutated.

V gave up 1 base and J gave up 5 bases, with 9 bases separating them. CDR1 SGHTS and CDR2 YDEGEE come from the germline V gene. This CDR3 is built from 14 residues. This specimen was PBMCs, taken before ibrutinib treatment. The clonotype originates from a human donor with chronic lymphocytic leukemia. The gene calls are TRBV5-8 and TRBJ1-4; possible D gene TRBD1, 5 bases. The CDR3 sequence: CASSLYRRNEKLFF. The CDR3 DNA is TGTGCCAGCAGCTTGTACAGGAGAAATGAAAAACTGTTTTTT.